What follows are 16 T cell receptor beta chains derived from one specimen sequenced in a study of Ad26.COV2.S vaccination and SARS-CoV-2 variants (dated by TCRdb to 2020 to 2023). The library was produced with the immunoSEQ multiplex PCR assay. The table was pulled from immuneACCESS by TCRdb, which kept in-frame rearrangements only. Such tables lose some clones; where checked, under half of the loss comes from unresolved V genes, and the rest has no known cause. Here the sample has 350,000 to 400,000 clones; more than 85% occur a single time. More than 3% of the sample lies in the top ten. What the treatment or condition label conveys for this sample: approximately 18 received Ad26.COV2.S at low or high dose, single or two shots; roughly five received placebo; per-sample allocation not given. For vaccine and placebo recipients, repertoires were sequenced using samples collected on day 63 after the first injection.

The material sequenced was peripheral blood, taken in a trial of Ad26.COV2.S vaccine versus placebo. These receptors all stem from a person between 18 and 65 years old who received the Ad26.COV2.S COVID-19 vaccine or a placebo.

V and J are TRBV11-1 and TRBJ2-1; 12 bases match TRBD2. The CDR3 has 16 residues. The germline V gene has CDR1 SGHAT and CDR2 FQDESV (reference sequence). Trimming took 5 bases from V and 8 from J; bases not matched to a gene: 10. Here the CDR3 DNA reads TGTGCCAGCAGCCCCCGACTAGCGGGGGCTGAGGATGAGCAGTTCTTC. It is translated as CASSPRLAGAEDEQFF. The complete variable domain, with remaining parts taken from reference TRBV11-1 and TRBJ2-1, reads EAEVAQSPRYKITEKSQAVAFWCDPISGHATLYWYRQILGQGPELLVQFQDESVVDDSQLPKDRFSAERLKGVDSTLKIQPAELGDSAMYLCASSPRLAGAEDEQFFGPGTRLTVL.

The CDR3 spells CASSQDSSGGGKQFF. The CDR3 DNA reads TGTGCCAGCAGCCAAGATTCGAGCGGGGGAGGTAAGCAGTTCTTC. The chain carries TRBV3-1 (or the pseudogene TRBV3-2) and TRBJ2-1; 8 nucleotides match TRBD2. V trimming: 0 bases; J trimming: 11 bases; junction bases outside the gene matches: 9. Germline V gene sequence: CDR1 LGHDT, CDR2 YNNKEL (reference sequence). This CDR3 has 15 amino acids.

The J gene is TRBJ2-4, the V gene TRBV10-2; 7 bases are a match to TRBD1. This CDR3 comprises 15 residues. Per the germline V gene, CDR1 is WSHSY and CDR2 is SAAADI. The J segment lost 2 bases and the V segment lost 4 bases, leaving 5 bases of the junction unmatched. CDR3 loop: CASSVAGGSKNIQYF. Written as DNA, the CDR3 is TGCGCCAGCAGTGTGGCAGGGGGTTCCAAAAACATTCAGTACTTC.

The CDR3 DNA sequence: TGTGCCAGCAGCTTAGGACAGGGCGATTCAGATACGCAGTATTTT. It translates to CASSLGQGDSDTQYF. The chain joins TRBV5-4 to TRBJ2-3, with TRBD1 identical over 8 bases. The trim removed 2 bases at V and 4 bases at J, leaving 6 bases unmatched. There are 15 residues in the CDR3. CDR1 is SGHNT, CDR2 YYREEE, per germline (reference sequence). The full variable domain, in which reference TRBV5-4 and TRBJ2-3 provide the parts outside the CDR3, is ETGVTQSPTHLIKTRGQQVTLRCSSQSGHNTVSWYQQALGQGPQFIFQYYREEENGRGNFPPRFSGLQFPNYSSELNVNALELDDSALYLCASSLGQGDSDTQYFGPGTRLTVL.

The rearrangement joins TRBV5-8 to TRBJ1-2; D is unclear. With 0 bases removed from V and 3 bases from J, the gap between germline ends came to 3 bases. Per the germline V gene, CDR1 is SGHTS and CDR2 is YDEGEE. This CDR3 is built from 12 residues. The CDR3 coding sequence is TGTGCCAGCAGCTTGGGTTACTATGGCTACACCTTC. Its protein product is CASSLGYYGYTF.

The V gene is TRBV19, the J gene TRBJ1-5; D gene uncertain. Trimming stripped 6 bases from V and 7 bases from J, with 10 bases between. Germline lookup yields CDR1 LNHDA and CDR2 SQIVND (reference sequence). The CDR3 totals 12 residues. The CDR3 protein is CASSLAGQPQHF. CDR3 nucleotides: TGTGCCAGTAGCCTTGCGGGACAGCCCCAGCATTTT.

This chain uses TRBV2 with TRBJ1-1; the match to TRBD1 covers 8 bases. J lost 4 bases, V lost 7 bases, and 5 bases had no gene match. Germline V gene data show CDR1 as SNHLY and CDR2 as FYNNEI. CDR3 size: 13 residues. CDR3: CASKDREATEAFF. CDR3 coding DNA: TGTGCCAGCAAGGACAGGGAGGCCACTGAAGCTTTCTTT.

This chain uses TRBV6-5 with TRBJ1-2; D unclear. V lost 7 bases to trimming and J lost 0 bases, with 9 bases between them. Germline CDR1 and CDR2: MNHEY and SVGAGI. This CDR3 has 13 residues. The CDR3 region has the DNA TGTGCCAGCACGAGGGTTACTAACTATGGCTACACCTTC. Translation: CASTRVTNYGYTF.

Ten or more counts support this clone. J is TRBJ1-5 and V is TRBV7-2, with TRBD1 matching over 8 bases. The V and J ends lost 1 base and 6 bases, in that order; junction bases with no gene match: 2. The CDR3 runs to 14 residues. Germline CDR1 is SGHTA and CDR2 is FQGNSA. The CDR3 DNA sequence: TGTGCCAGCAGCTTAGGACAGGGGTTTCAGCCCCAGCATTTT. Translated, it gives CASSLGQGFQPQHF.

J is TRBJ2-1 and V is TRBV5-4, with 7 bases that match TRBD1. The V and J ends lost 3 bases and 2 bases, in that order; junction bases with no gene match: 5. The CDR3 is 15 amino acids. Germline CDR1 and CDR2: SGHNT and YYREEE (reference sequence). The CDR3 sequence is CASSSDRAPYNEQFF. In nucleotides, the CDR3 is TGTGCCAGCAGCTCTGACAGGGCCCCCTACAATGAGCAGTTCTTC.

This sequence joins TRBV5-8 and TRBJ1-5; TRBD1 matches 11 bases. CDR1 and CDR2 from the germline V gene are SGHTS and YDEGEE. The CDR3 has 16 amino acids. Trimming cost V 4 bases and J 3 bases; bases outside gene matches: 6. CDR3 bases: TGTGCCAGCAGCCGGACAGGGGGCGATCCCAATCAGCCCCAGCATTTT. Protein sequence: CASSRTGGDPNQPQHF.

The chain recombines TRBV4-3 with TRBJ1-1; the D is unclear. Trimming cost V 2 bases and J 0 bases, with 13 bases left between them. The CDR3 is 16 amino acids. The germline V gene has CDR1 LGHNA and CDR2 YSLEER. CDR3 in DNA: TGCGCCAGCAGCCAACTCCTGGGTCGGGTGAACACTGAAGCTTTCTTT. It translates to CASSQLLGRVNTEAFF.

CDR3 region: CASSFYLPGQLSGNTIYF. For the CDR3, the DNA is TGTGCCAGCAGCTTCTACCTCCCAGGACAGCTCTCTGGAAACACCATATATTTT. The chain links TRBV11-2 to TRBJ1-3; TRBD1 might be the D (6 bases). Germline CDR1 and CDR2: SGHAT and FQNNGV. The ends were cut back, 3 bases at V and 0 bases at J, with 18 bases in the middle. The CDR3 loop spans 18 amino acids.

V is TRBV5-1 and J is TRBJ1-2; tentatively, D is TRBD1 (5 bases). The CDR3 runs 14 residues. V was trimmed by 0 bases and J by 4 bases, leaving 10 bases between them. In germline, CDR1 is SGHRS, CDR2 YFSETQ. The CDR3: CASSLGDLTYGYTF. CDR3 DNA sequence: TGCGCCAGCAGCTTGGGGGACCTGACCTATGGCTACACCTTC.

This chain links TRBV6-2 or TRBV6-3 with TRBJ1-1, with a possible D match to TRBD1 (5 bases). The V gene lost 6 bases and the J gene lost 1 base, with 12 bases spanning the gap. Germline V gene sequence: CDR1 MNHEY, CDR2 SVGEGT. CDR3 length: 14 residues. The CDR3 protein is CASSLWGGNTEAFF. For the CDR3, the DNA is TGTGCCAGCAGCTTATGGGGCGGGAACACTGAAGCTTTCTTT.

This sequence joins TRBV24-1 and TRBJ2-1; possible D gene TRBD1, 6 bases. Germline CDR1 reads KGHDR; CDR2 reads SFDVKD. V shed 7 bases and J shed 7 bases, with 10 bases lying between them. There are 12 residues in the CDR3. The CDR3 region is CATSPRGNEQFF. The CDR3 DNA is TGTGCCACCAGCCCCAGGGGTAATGAGCAGTTCTTC.